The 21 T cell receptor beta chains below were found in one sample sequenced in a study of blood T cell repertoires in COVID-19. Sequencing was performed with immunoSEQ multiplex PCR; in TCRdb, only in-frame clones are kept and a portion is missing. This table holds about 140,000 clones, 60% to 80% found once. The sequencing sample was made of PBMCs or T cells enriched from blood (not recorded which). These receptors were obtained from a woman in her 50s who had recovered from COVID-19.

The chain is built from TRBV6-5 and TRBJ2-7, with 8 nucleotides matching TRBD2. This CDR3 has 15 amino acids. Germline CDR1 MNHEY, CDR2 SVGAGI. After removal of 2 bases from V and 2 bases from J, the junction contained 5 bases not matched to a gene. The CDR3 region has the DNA TGTGCCAGCAGTTACAGTACTAGCGGAACCTACGAGCAGTACTTC. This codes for CASSYSTSGTYEQYF.

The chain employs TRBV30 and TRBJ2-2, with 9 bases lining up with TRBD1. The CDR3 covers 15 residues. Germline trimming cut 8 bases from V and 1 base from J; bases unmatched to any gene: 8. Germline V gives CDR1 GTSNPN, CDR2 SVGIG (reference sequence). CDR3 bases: TGTGCCCTCCCCGGACAGGGGATGAACACCGGGGAGCTGTTTTTT. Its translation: CALPGQGMNTGELFF.

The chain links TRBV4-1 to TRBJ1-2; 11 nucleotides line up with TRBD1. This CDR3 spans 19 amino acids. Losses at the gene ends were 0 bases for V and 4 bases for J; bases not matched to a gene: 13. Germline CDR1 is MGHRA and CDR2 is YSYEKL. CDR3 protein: CASSQDRDRGISHGYGYTF. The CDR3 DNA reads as TGCGCCAGCAGCCAAGATAGGGACAGGGGGATTTCCCACGGCTATGGCTACACCTTC.

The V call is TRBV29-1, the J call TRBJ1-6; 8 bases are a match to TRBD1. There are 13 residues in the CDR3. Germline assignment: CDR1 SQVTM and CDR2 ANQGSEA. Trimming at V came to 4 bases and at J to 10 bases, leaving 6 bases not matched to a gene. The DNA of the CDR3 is TGCAGCGTTGGCCAGGGGGCTGGATCACCCCTCCACTTT. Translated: CSVGQGAGSPLHF.

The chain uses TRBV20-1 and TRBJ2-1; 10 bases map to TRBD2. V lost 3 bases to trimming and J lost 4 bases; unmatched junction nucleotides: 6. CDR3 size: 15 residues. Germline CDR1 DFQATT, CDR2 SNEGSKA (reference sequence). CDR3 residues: CSASPGTSVYNEQFF. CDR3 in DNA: TGCAGTGCTAGTCCCGGGACTAGCGTATACAATGAGCAGTTCTTC.

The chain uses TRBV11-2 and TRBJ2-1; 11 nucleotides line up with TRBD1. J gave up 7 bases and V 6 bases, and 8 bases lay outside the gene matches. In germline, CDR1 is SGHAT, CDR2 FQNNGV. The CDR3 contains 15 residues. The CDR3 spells CASRIGTGGGNEQFF. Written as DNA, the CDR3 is TGTGCCAGCAGGATTGGGACAGGGGGTGGAAATGAGCAGTTCTTC.

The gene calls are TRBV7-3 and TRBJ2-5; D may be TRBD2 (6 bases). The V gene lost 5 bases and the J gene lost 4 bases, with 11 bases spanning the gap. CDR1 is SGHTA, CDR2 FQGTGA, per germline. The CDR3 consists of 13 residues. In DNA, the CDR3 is TGTGCCAGCAGCCCGTTGGGGGGAGAGACCCAGTACTTC. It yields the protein CASSPLGGETQYF. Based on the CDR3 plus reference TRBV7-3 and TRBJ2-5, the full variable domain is GAGVSQTPSNKVTEKGKYVELRCDPISGHTALYWYRQSLGQGPEFLIYFQGTGAADDSGLPNDRFFAVRPEGSVSTLKIQRTERGDSAVYLCASSPLGGETQYFGPGTRLLVL.

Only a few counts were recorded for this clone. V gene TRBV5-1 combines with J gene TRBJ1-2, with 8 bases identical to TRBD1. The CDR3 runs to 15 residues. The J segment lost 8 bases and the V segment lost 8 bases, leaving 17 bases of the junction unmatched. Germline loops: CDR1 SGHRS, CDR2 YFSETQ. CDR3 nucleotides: TGCGCCAGTCACCTAGCACCAGGGGGCGGAAGGGGCTACACCTTC. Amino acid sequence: CASHLAPGGGRGYTF.

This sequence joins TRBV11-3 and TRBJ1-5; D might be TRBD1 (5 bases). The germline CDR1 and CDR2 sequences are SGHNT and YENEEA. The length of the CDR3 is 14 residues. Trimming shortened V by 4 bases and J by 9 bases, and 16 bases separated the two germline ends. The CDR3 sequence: CASSSHRPQGPQHF. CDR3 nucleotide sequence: TGTGCCAGCAGCTCCCACAGGCCCCAGGGGCCCCAGCATTTT.

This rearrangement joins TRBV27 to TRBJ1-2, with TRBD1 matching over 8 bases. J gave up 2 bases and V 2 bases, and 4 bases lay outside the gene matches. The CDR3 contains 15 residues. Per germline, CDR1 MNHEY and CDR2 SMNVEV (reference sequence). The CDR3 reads CASSLLGQGNYGYTF. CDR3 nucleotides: TGTGCCAGCAGTTTACTTGGACAGGGCAACTATGGCTACACCTTC.

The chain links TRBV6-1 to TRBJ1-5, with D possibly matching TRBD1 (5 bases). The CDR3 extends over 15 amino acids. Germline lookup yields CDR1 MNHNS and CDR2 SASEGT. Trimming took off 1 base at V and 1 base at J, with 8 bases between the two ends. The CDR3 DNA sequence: TGTGCCAGCAGTGAAGTCAGGGTAAGCAATCAGCCCCAGCATTTT. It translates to CASSEVRVSNQPQHF.

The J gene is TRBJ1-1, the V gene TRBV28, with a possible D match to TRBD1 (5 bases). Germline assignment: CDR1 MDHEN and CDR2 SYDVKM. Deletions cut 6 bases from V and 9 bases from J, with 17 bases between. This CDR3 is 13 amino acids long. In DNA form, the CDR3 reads TGTGCCAGCAGCCGTGCGACAGTTCCGAAAGCTTTCTTT. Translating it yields CASSRATVPKAFF. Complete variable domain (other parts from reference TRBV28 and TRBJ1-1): DVKVTQSSRYLVKRTGEKVFLECVQDMDHENMFWYRQDPGLGLRLIYFSYDVKMKEKGDIPEGYSVSREKKERFSLILESASTNQTSMYLCASSRATVPKAFFGQGTRLTVV.

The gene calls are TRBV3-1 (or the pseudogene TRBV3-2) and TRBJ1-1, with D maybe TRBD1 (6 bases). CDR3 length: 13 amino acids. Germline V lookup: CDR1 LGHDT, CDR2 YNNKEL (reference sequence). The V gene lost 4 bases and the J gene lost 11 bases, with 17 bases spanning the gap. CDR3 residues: CASSPLQGEGAFF. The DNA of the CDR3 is TGTGCCAGCAGCCCCCTACAGGGCGAAGGGGCTTTCTTT.

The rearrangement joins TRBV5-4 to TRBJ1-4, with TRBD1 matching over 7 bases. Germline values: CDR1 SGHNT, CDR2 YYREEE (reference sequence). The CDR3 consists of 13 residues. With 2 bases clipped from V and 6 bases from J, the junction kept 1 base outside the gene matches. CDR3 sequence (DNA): TGTGCCAGCAGCTTCCAGGGGGATGAAAAACTGTTTTTT. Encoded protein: CASSFQGDEKLFF.

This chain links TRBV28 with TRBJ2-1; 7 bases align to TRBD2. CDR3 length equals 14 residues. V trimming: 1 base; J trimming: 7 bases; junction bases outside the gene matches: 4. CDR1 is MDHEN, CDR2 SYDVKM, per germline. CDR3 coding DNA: TGTGCCAGCAGTTTATCTCCCGGGAGGAATGAGCAGTTCTTC. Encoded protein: CASSLSPGRNEQFF.

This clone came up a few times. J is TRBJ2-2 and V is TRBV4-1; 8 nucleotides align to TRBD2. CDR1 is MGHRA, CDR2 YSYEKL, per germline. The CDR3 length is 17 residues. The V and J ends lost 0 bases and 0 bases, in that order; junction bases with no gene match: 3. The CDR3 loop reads CASSQDSGIANTGELFF. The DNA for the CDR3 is TGCGCCAGCAGCCAAGATAGCGGGATCGCGAACACCGGGGAGCTGTTTTTT.

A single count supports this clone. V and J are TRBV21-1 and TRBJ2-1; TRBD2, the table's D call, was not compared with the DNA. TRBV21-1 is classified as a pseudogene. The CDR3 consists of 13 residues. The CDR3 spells CASSKALSGGQFF. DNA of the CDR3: TGTGCCAGCAGCAAAGCGCTTTCCGGGGGGCAGTTCTTC.

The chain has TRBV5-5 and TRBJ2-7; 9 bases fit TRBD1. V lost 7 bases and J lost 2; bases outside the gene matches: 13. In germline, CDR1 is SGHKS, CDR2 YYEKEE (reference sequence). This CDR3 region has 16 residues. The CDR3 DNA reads TGTGCCAGCGCGACCGCGCCAGGACAGGGGACCTACGAGCAGTACTTC. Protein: CASATAPGQGTYEQYF.

The CDR3 sequence: CAWSYQGAGSNQPQHF. In DNA, the CDR3 is TGTGCCTGGTCTTACCAGGGTGCAGGGAGCAATCAGCCCCAGCATTTT. The chain combines TRBV30 with TRBJ1-5, with D possibly matching TRBD1 (5 bases). CDR3 size: 16 residues. CDR1 is GTSNPN, CDR2 SVGIG, per germline (reference sequence). The V end was cut by 5 bases, the J end by 1 base, with 18 bases between. The variable domain in full, completed from reference TRBV30 and TRBJ1-5, reads SQTIHQWPATLVQPVGSPLSLECTVEGTSNPNLYWYRQAAGRGLQLLFYSVGIGQISSEVPQNLSASRPQDRQFILSSKKLLLSDSGFYLCAWSYQGAGSNQPQHFGDGTRLSIL.

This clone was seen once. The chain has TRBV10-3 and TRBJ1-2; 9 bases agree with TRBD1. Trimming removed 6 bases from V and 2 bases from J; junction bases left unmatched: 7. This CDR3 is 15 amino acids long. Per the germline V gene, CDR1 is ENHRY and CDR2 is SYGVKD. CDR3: CAIRDRGTVNYGYTF. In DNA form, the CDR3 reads TGTGCCATCAGGGACAGGGGAACGGTGAACTATGGCTACACCTTC.

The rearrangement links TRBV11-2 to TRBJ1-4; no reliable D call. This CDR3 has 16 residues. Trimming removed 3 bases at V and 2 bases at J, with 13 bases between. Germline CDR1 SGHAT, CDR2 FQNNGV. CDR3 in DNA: TGTGCCAGCAGCTTCGCCTCTTGGGAGACTAATGAAAAACTGTTTTTT. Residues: CASSFASWETNEKLFF.